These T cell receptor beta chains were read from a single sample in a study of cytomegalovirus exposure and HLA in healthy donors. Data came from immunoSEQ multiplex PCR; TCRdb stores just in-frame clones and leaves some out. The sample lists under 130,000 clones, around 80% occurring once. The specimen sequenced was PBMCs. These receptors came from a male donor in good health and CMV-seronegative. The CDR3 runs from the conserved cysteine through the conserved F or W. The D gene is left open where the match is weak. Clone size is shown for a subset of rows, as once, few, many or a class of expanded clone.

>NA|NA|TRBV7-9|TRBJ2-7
CSSSFFSRDSDEQYF
TGTTCCAGCAGCTTCTTTTCTAGGGACTCGGACGAGCAGTACTTC
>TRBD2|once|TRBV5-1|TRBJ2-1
CASSLGLAGDNEQFF
TGCGCCAGCAGCTTGGGACTAGCGGGGGACAATGAGCAGTTCTTC
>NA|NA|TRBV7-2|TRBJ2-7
CASRGDTSYEQYF
TGTGCCAGCAGGGGGGACACATCCTACGAGCAGTACTTC
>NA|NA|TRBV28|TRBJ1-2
CASSFNRVSGYTF
TGTGCCAGCAGCTTCAACAGGGTATCGGGCTACACCTTC
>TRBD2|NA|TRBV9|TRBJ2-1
CASSVDGREGDEQFF
TGTGCCAGCAGCGTAGATGGGCGGGAGGGCGATGAGCAGTTCTTC
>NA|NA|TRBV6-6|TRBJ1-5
CASRVLGESSNQPQHF
TGTGCCAGCAGAGTACTAGGCGAGAGCAGCAATCAGCCCCAGCATTTT
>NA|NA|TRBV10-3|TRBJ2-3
CASSAGGRGRGTDTQYF
TGTGCCAGCTCCGCGGGCGGCCGGGGTAGAGGCACAGATACGCAGTATTTT
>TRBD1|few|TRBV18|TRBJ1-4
CASSVSTGSDEKLFF
TGTGCCAGCTCGGTCTCGACAGGGAGCGATGAAAAACTGTTTTTT
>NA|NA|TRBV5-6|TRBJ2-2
CASSLYNTGELFF
TGTGCCAGCAGCTTGTATAACACCGGGGAGCTGTTTTTT
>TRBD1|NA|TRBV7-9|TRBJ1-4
CSSSLLGGQGGEKLFF
TGTTCCAGCAGCTTACTCGGAGGACAGGGGGGCGAAAAACTGTTTTTT
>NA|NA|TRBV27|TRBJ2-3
CASSLEFRVGTDTQYF
TGTGCCAGCAGTTTGGAGTTCCGGGTTGGTACAGATACGCAGTATTTT
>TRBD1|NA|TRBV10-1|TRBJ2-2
CASSSNRGRRTGELFF
TGCGCCAGCAGTTCAAACAGGGGGCGCCGCACCGGGGAGCTGTTTTTT
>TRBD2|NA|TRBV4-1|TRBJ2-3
CASSQESGRTDTQYF
TGCGCCAGCAGCCAAGAGAGCGGGAGGACAGATACGCAGTATTTT
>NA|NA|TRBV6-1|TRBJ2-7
CASSVQGYEQYF
TGTGCCAGCAGTGTTCAGGGCTACGAGCAGTACTTC
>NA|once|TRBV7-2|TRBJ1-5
CASSSDSRNQPQHF
TGTGCCAGCAGCTCAGACAGCCGCAATCAGCCCCAGCATTTT
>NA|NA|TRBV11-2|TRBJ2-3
CASRIRLDSTDTQYF
TGTGCCAGCAGAATAAGACTGGATAGCACAGATACGCAGTATTTT
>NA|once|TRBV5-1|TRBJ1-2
CASSVNYGYTF
TGCGCCAGCTCGGTTAACTATGGCTACACCTTC
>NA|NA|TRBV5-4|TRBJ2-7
CASSLYSGIGVEQYF
TGTGCCAGCAGCTTGTATTCGGGAATCGGGGTCGAGCAGTACTTC
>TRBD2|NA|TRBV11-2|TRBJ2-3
CASSFTSGRPSTDTQYF
TGTGCCAGCAGCTTTACTAGCGGGAGGCCTAGCACAGATACGCAGTATTTT
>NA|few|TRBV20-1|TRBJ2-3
CSLRGADTQYF
TGCAGTCTCCGAGGTGCAGATACGCAGTATTTT
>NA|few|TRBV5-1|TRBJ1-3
CASSLDSGIGNTIYF
TGCGCCAGCAGCTTGGATTCGGGGATTGGAAACACCATATATTTT
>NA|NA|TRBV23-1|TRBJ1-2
CASSQYWTVRSGYTF
TGCGCCAGCAGTCAATACTGGACAGTCAGGAGTGGCTACACCTTC
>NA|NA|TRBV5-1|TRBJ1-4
CASSLGGSARGEKLFF
TGCGCCAGCAGCTTGGGCGGGTCGGCTCGAGGTGAAAAACTGTTTTTT
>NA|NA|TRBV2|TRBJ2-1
CASGKEGSNEQFF
TGTGCCAGCGGAAAGGAGGGCTCCAATGAGCAGTTCTTC
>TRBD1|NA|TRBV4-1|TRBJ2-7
CASSPGTGLNEQYF
TGCGCCAGCAGCCCCGGGACAGGACTCAACGAGCAGTACTTC
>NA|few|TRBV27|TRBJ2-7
CASSLSLGRTYEQYF
TGTGCCAGCAGTTTATCGTTGGGCAGAACCTACGAGCAGTACTTC
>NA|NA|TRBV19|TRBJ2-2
CASSIGASNTGELFF
TGTGCCAGTAGTATCGGAGCCTCGAACACCGGGGAGCTGTTTTTT
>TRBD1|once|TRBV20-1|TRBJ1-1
CSARLDRGAFF
TGCAGTGCTAGACTTGACAGGGGAGCTTTCTTT
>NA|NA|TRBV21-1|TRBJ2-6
CASSTSTGAVLSGANVLTF
TGTGCCAGCAGCACCTCGACAGGGGCGGTCCTTTCTGGGGCCAACGTCCTGACTTTC